The 21 T cell receptor beta chains in this list originate from one sample, sequenced in a study of blood T cell repertoires in COVID-19. The method was immunoSEQ multiplex PCR; TCRdb's version includes in-frame clones alone and lacks a portion of them. The sample has approximately 65,000 clones, approximately 90% seen once. Sequencing input: peripheral blood. Receptors originate from a woman aged 18-29 years with acute or convalescent COVID-19.

The chain carries TRBV3-1 (or the pseudogene TRBV3-2) and TRBJ1-1; no firm D call. The germline gives CDR1 LGHDT, CDR2 YNNKEL (reference sequence). The length of the CDR3 is 13 residues. Trimming removed 1 base from V and 4 bases from J, with 7 bases in between. The CDR3 is CASSQGRVTEAFF. In DNA, the CDR3 is TGTGCCAGCAGCCAAGGTCGGGTCACTGAAGCTTTCTTT.

The V call is TRBV5-5, the J call TRBJ1-2; TRBD1 might be the D (5 bases). The germline V and J ends were trimmed by 3 bases and 1 base, with 16 bases remaining between them. Germline-derived CDR1 and CDR2 are SGHKS and YYEKEE (reference sequence). This CDR3 is built from 16 residues. The CDR3 here is CASSSRTSGGNYGYTF. The CDR3 DNA follows: TGTGCCAGCAGCTCACGTACCTCGGGGGGTAACTATGGCTACACCTTC.

The rearrangement uses TRBV9 and TRBJ2-2; 13 bases match TRBD2. Losses at the gene ends were 3 bases for V and 4 bases for J; bases not matched to a gene: 9. The germline V gene has CDR1 SGDLS and CDR2 YYNGEE. CDR3 length equals 18 residues. The CDR3 is CASSGPRTSGGVTGELFF. The CDR3 coding sequence is TGTGCCAGCAGCGGACCACGGACTAGCGGGGGAGTCACCGGGGAGCTGTTTTTT.

This chain uses TRBV29-1 with TRBJ1-2, with 10 bases identical to TRBD1. The germline V gene encodes CDR1 SQVTM and CDR2 ANQGSEA. This CDR3 spans 13 amino acids. The V gene end was trimmed by 6 bases and the J gene end by 8 bases; junction bases not matched to a gene: 9. This chain's CDR3 is CSVAGTGVSGYTF. The CDR3 region has the DNA TGCAGCGTCGCCGGGACAGGGGTTTCCGGCTACACCTTC.

The chain links TRBV5-8 to TRBJ2-2; 7 nucleotides align to TRBD2. The CDR3 is 17 amino acids. V gave up 2 bases and J gave up 3 bases; unmatched junction bases: 10. Germline V gene sequence: CDR1 SGHTS, CDR2 YDEGEE. CDR3 DNA sequence: TGTGCCAGCAGCTTCCCTCTCGCGGGAGCGGACACCGGGGAGCTGTTTTTT. This codes for CASSFPLAGADTGELFF. Full variable domain (remainder filled in from reference TRBV5-8 and TRBJ2-2): EAGVTQSPTHLIKTRGQQATLRCSPISGHTSVYWYQQALGLGLQFLLWYDEGEERNRGNFPPRFSGRQFPNYSSELNVNALELEDSALYLCASSFPLAGADTGELFFGEGSRLTVL.

This chain uses TRBV24-1 with TRBJ2-1, with a possible D match to TRBD2 (7 bases). V dropped 1 base and J dropped 4 bases, with 13 bases sitting between them. The germline gives CDR1 KGHDR, CDR2 SFDVKD. The CDR3 extends over 16 amino acids. The CDR3 DNA is TGTGCCACCAGTGATTTCGCAGGGAGGGGGTACAATGAGCAGTTCTTC. Its protein product is CATSDFAGRGYNEQFF.

V usage is TRBV18 and J usage is TRBJ2-5; D gene uncertain. The V gene's germline CDR1 is KGHSH and CDR2 LQKENI. This CDR3 region has 14 residues. Deletions cut 1 base from V and 5 bases from J, with 11 bases between. This CDR3 is CASSPHSYGETQYF. The CDR3 nucleotides read TGTGCCAGCTCACCACATTCTTACGGGGAGACCCAGTACTTC.

The V and J genes are TRBV11-3 and TRBJ2-1; D gene unclear. Germline values: CDR1 SGHNT, CDR2 YENEEA. V was trimmed by 4 bases and J by 0 bases, leaving 4 bases between them. CDR3 length: 13 residues. CDR3 protein: CASSSSSYNEQFF. Written as DNA, the CDR3 is TGTGCCAGCAGCTCGAGCTCCTACAATGAGCAGTTCTTC.

This clone appeared a few times. J is TRBJ2-3 and V is TRBV7-9; D unresolved. The CDR3 is 13 amino acids. Germline V gene sequence: CDR1 SEHNR, CDR2 FQNEAQ (reference sequence). The V end lost 5 bases, the J end lost 2 bases, and 8 bases lay between the germline ends. CDR3 DNA sequence: TGTGCCAGCAGCCCTCCCTTCACAGATACGCAGTATTTT. Its protein product is CASSPPFTDTQYF.

This chain links TRBV18 with TRBJ2-1; 9 bases are a match to TRBD2. The length of the CDR3 is 14 residues. V dropped 3 bases and J dropped 5; count of bases not matched to a gene: 2. The germline CDR1 and CDR2 sequences are KGHSH and LQKENI. The DNA of the CDR3 is TGTGCCAGCTCACCTAGCGGGGGCAACAATGAGCAGTTCTTC. This codes for CASSPSGGNNEQFF.

The rearrangement uses TRBV30 and TRBJ1-2; D gene unclear. Germline CDR1 is GTSNPN and CDR2 is SVGIG (reference sequence). V lost 0 bases and J 8 bases, leaving 13 bases between the germline ends. This CDR3 comprises 13 residues. The CDR3 sequence is CAWSVKEMEGYTF. CDR3 DNA sequence: TGTGCCTGGAGTGTAAAGGAGATGGAGGGCTACACCTTC.

V is TRBV7-9 and J is TRBJ2-2; weak D call: TRBD2 (6 bases). V shed 1 base and J shed 0 bases, with 6 bases lying between them. The germline CDR1 and CDR2 sequences are SEHNR and FQNEAQ (reference sequence). This CDR3 contains 15 residues. The CDR3 region has the DNA TGTGCCAGCAGCTTAGGACTAGCGAACACCGGGGAGCTGTTTTTT. Translated, it gives CASSLGLANTGELFF. Full variable domain (remainder filled in from reference TRBV7-9 and TRBJ2-2): DTGVSQNPRHKITKRGQNVTFRCDPISEHNRLYWYRQTLGQGPEFLTYFQNEAQLEKSRLLSDRFSAERPKGSFSTLEIQRTEQGDSAMYLCASSLGLANTGELFFGEGSRLTVL.

The chain links TRBV7-2 to TRBJ1-3; D possibly corresponds to TRBD1 (5 bases). Trimming took 5 bases from V and 0 from J, leaving 8 bases between them. CDR1 and CDR2 (germline): SGHTA, FQGNSA. The length of the CDR3 is 14 residues. The CDR3 here is CASSTGVSGNTIYF. The CDR3 bases are TGTGCCAGCAGCACAGGTGTCTCTGGAAACACCATATATTTT.

This clone has only one observation. The chain carries TRBV6-2 or TRBV6-3 and TRBJ2-7; the match to TRBD1 covers 7 bases. The germline gives CDR1 MNHEY, CDR2 SVGEGT. CDR3 size: 15 residues. The V and J ends lost 2 bases and 0 bases, in that order; junction bases with no gene match: 4. CDR3 sequence (DNA): TGTGCCAGCAGTTACGGGCAGGGGGTCTCCTACGAGCAGTACTTC. It specifies CASSYGQGVSYEQYF.

V and J are TRBV7-2 and TRBJ2-3; 13 nucleotides line up with TRBD2. The CDR3 is 16 residues long. The J segment lost 6 bases and the V segment lost 5 bases, leaving 8 bases of the junction unmatched. The germline CDR1 and CDR2 sequences are SGHTA and FQGNSA. The CDR3 region is CASSRWTSGSGDTQYF. CDR3 DNA sequence: TGTGCCAGCAGCCGGTGGACTAGCGGGAGTGGTGATACGCAGTATTTT.

The chain is built from TRBV2 and TRBJ2-2; a weak D match, TRBD2 (5 bases). Trimming pared 7 bases from V and 1 base from J, leaving 10 bases between. CDR1 is SNHLY, CDR2 FYNNEI, per germline. This CDR3 has 14 amino acids. The CDR3 DNA follows: TGTGCCAGCAAAGGTGCGGGGAACACCGGGGAGCTGTTTTTT. Translated: CASKGAGNTGELFF.

The chain recombines TRBV19 with TRBJ2-7; 11 bases map to TRBD1. V was pared by 3 bases and J by 4 bases, with 2 bases of the junction left unmatched. This CDR3 contains 14 residues. Germline CDR1 reads LNHDA; CDR2 reads SQIVND (reference sequence). CDR3 in amino acids: CASSIGQGAYEQYF. CDR3 coding DNA: TGTGCCAGTAGTATCGGACAGGGGGCTTACGAGCAGTACTTC.

The CDR3 DNA is TGCGCCAGCAGCCAAGTTGTGACTAGCGGTACCACAGATACGCAGTATTTT. The encoded protein is CASSQVVTSGTTDTQYF. The V gene is TRBV4-1, the J gene TRBJ2-3; 9 bases are shared with TRBD2. Germline lookup yields CDR1 MGHRA and CDR2 YSYEKL. The CDR3 runs to 17 residues. The ends lost 1 base at V and 2 bases at J; junction bases unmatched: 7.

The V call is TRBV5-1, the J call TRBJ2-5, with 9 bases that match TRBD1. V shed 4 bases and J 4 bases; nucleotides not matched to a gene: 11. CDR1 is SGHRS and CDR2 is YFSETQ in the germline V gene. CDR3 size: 16 residues. CDR3 bases: TGCGCCAGCAGCGTCAATGGACAGGGGTCGGTAGAGACCCAGTACTTC. It yields the protein CASSVNGQGSVETQYF. The full variable domain, completed using reference TRBV5-1 and TRBJ2-5, is KAGVTQTPRYLIKTRGQQVTLSCSPISGHRSVSWYQQTPGQGLQFLFEYFSETQRNKGNFPGRFSGRQFSNSRSEMNVSTLELGDSALYLCASSVNGQGSVETQYFGPGTRLLVL.

The gene calls are TRBV30 and TRBJ1-5, with D perhaps TRBD1 (6 bases). The V gene's germline CDR1 is GTSNPN and CDR2 SVGIG (reference sequence). This CDR3 spans 13 amino acids. Trimming pared 5 bases from V and 4 bases from J, leaving 12 bases between. The CDR3 nucleotides are TGTGCCTGGGATACAGGGATGAATCAGCCCCAGCATTTT. Translation gives CAWDTGMNQPQHF.

The chain uses TRBV6-2 or TRBV6-3 and TRBJ2-5, with 8 nucleotides matching TRBD2. The CDR3 extends over 17 amino acids. Germline-derived CDR1 and CDR2 are MNHEY and SVGEGT. The trim removed 0 bases at V and 2 bases at J, leaving 8 bases unmatched. The chain's CDR3 is CASSYSRGVAGQETQYF. In DNA, the CDR3 is TGTGCCAGCAGTTACTCGCGGGGGGTAGCTGGTCAAGAGACCCAGTACTTC.